This note documents a single TCR beta chain sequence. Some clones are missing from TCRdb's copy, which holds only in-frame ones; the method was immunoSEQ multiplex PCR. The data show roughly 79,000 clones, 96% seen once. The data were obtained in a study of technical replicates of blood from several donors. The specimen was T cells isolated from PBMCs. The sequence was collected from a human donor in good health.

Written as DNA, the CDR3 is TGCGCCAGCAGCCCCCAAACGGGACAGGGGATGACCGGGGAGCTGTTTTTT. Amino acids: CASSPQTGQGMTGELFF. V and J are TRBV4-1 and TRBJ2-2; 10 bases are a match to TRBD1. Per germline, CDR1 MGHRA and CDR2 YSYEKL. The CDR3 length is 17 residues. Unmatched junction bases numbered 10, after V lost 4 bases and J lost 5 bases.